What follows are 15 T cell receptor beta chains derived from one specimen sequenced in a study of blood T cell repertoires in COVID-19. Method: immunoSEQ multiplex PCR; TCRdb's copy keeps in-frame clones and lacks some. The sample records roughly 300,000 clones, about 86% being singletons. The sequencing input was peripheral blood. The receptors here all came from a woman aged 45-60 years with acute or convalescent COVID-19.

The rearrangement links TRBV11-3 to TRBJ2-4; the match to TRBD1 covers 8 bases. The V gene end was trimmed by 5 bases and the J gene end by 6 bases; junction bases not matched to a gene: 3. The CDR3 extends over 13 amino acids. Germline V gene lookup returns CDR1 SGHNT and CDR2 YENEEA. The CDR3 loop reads CASSHGQGNIQYF. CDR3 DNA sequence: TGTGCCAGCAGCCACGGACAGGGAAACATTCAGTACTTC.

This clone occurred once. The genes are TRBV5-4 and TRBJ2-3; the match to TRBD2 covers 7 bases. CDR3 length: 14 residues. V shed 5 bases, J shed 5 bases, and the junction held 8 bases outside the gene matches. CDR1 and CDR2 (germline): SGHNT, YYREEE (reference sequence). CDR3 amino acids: CASRRDYSGDTQYF. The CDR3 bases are TGTGCCAGCAGACGGGACTACTCCGGAGATACGCAGTATTTT.

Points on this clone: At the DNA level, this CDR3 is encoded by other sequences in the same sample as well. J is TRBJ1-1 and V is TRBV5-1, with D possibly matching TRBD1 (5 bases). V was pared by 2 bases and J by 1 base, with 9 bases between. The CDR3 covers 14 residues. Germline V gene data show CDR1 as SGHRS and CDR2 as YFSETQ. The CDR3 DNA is TGCGCCAGCAGCTTAGTAACAGGGAACACTGAAGCTTTCTTT. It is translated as CASSLVTGNTEAFF.

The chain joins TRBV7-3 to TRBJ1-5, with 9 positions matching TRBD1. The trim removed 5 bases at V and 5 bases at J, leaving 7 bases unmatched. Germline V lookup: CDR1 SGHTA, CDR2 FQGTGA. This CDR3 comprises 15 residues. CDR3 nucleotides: TGTGCCAGCAGCATTACTACAGGGGGCGATCAGCCCCAGCATTTT. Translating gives CASSITTGGDQPQHF.

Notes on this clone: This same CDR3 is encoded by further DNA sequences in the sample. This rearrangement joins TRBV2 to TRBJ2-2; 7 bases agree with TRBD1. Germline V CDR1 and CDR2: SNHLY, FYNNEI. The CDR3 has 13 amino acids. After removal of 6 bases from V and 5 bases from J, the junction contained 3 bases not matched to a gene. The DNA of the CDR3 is TGTGCCAGCAGCCCCAGGGGGACCGGGGAGCTGTTTTTT. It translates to CASSPRGTGELFF.

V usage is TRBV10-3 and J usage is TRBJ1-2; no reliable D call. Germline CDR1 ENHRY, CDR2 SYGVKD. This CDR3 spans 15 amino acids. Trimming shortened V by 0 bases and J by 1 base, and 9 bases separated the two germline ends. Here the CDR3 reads CAISESRMNNYGYTF. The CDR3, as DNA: TGTGCCATCAGTGAGTCGAGGATGAATAACTATGGCTACACCTTC.

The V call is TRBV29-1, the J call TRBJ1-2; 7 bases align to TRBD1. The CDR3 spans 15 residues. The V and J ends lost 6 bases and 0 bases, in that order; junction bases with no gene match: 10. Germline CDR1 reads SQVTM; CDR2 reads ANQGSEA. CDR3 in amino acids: CSVTDRLGANYGYTF. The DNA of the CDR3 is TGCAGCGTGACGGACAGGTTAGGGGCTAACTATGGCTACACCTTC.

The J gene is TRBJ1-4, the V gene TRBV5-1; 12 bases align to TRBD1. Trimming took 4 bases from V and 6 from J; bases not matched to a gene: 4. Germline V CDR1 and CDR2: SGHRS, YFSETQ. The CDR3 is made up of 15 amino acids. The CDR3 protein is CASSMGQGADEKLFF. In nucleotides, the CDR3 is TGCGCCAGCAGCATGGGACAGGGGGCTGATGAAAAACTGTTTTTT.

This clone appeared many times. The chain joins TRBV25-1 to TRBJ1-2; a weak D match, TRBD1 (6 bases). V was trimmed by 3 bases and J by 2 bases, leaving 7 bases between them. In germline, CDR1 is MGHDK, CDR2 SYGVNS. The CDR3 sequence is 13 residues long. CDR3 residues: CASSEGQNYGYTF. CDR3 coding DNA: TGTGCCAGCAGTGAGGGACAAAACTATGGCTACACCTTC.

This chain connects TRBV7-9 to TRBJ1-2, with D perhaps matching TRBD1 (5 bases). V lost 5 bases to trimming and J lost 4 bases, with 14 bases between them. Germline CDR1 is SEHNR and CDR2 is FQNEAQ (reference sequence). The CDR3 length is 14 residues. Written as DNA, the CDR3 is TGTGCCAGCAGCGCCCGACAGAAAGGCTATGGCTACACCTTC. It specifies CASSARQKGYGYTF.

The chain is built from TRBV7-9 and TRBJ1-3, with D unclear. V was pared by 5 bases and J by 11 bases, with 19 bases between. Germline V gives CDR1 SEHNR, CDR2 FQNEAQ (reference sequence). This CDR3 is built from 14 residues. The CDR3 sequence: CASSGLSRGAPIYF. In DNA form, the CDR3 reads TGTGCCAGCAGCGGATTATCCCGAGGTGCCCCCATATATTTT.

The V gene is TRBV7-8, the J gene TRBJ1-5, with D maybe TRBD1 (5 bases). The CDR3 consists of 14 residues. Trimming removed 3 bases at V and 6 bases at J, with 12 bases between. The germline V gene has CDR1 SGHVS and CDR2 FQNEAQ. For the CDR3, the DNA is TGTGCCAGCAGCTTGGGGGGTGGTATTCAGCCCCAGCATTTT. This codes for CASSLGGGIQPQHF. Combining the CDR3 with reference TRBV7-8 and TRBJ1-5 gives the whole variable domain GAGVSQSPRYKVAKRGQDVALRCDPISGHVSLFWYQQALGQGPEFLTYFQNEAQLDKSGLPSDRFFAERPEGSVSTLKIQRTQQEDSAVYLCASSLGGGIQPQHFGDGTRLSIL.

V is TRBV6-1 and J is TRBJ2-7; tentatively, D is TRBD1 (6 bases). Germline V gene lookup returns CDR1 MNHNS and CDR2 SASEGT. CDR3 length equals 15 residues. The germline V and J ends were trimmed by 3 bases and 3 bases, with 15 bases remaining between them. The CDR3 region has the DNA TGTGCCAGCAGTGAGGACCCGACAGGCGTCTACGAGCAGTACGTC. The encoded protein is CASSEDPTGVYEQYV.

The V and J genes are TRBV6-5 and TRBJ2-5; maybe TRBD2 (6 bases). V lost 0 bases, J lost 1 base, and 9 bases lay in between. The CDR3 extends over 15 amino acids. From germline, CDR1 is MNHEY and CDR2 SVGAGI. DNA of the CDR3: TGTGCCAGCAGTTACTCGGGGGGACTCCAAGAGACCCAGTACTTC. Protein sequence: CASSYSGGLQETQYF.

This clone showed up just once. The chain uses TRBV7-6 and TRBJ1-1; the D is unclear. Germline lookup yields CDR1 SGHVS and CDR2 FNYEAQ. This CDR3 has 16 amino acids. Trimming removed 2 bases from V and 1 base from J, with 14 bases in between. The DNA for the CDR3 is TGTGCCAGCAGCTTAAGGTCAGGTGGAGGGAACACTGAAGCTTTCTTT. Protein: CASSLRSGGGNTEAFF.